This is a list of T cell receptor beta chains from one sample in a study of molecular identifiers for immune sequencing clone quantification. One entry per CDR3 protein, called by TCRdb with MiXCR from the PCR reads. The data show over 85,000 distinct CDR3 sequences, 30% to 45% seen once. The specimen was naive CD8+ T cells from blood, with Jurkat cell RNA spiked in. These receptors were obtained from a human donor in good health. Some libraries in this study had Jurkat cell RNA spiked in. The CDR3 runs from the conserved cysteine through the conserved F or W. The D gene is left open where the match is weak. Clone size appears in some rows only: once, few, many, or a class for an expanded clone.

J: TRBJ2-5; size: -; V: TRBV12-3/TRBV12-4; D: -; DNA: TGTGCCACCAAGGGGTCCCAAGAGACCCAGTACTTC; CDR3: CATKGSQETQYF
J: TRBJ1-1; size: -; V: TRBV27; D: -; DNA: TGTGCCAGCAGTTTGACGGCATTGAACACTGAAGCTTTCTTT; CDR3: CASSLTALNTEAFF
J: TRBJ2-7; size: medium-sized; V: TRBV20-1; D: -; DNA: TGCAGTGCTAGTCCGCGGGGCTACGAGCAGTACTTC; CDR3: CSASPRGYEQYF
J: TRBJ2-7; size: few; V: TRBV27; D: TRBD1; DNA: TGTGCCAGCAGTGAACAGGGGGCCTACGAGCAGTACTTC; CDR3: CASSEQGAYEQYF
J: TRBJ2-3; size: many; V: TRBV7-8; D: TRBD2; DNA: TGTGCCAGCAGTTTAGGACTAGCGGGGGGGCCAACAGATACGCAGTATTTT; CDR3: CASSLGLAGGPTDTQYF
J: TRBJ1-2; size: -; V: TRBV4-1; D: -; DNA: TGCGCCAGCAGCCAGAGTGGGGGGTTTGACTATGGCTACACCTTC; CDR3: CASSQSGGFDYGYTF
J: TRBJ2-7; size: -; V: TRBV27; D: -; DNA: TGTGCCAGCAGTTTACACGGCCTAGGCTCCTACGAGCAGTACTTC; CDR3: CASSLHGLGSYEQYF
J: TRBJ2-7; size: -; V: TRBV9; D: -; DNA: TGTGCCAGCAGCCCTAGTATATCCTACGAGCAGTACTTC; CDR3: CASSPSISYEQYF
J: TRBJ2-6; size: few; V: TRBV4-3; D: -; DNA: TGCGCCAGCAGCCAAGGAAGGATCCTCTACGGGGCCAACGTCCTGACTTTC; CDR3: CASSQGRILYGANVLTF
J: TRBJ1-1; size: few; V: TRBV9; D: -; DNA: TGTGCCAGCAGCGCGGGAGAGAGTGAAGCTTTCTTT; CDR3: CASSAGESEAFF
J: TRBJ1-5; size: few; V: TRBV6-2/TRBV6-3; D: TRBD1; DNA: TGTGCCAGCACCGGACAGGGCATAAATCAGCCCCAGCATTTT; CDR3: CASTGQGINQPQHF
J: TRBJ2-3; size: few; V: TRBV5-6; D: -; DNA: TGTGCCAGCAGCCTTACTAATCCAGATACGCAGTATTTT; CDR3: CASSLTNPDTQYF
J: TRBJ2-3; size: -; V: TRBV4-3; D: TRBD2; DNA: TGCGCCAGCAGCCATGACTCGATAGCGGGGGGCGGGCGCACAGATACGCAGAATTTT; CDR3: CASSHDSIAGGGRTDTQNF
J: TRBJ2-2; size: few; V: TRBV4-1; D: -; DNA: TGCGCCAGCAGCCGGGGACATGATGGCGGGGAGCTGTTTTTT; CDR3: CASSRGHDGGELFF
J: TRBJ1-5; size: many; V: TRBV20-1; D: -; DNA: TGCAGTGCTAGAGATCTTTTGGGATTGGGGGGCGGAAGCAATCAGCCCCAGCATTTT; CDR3: CSARDLLGLGGGSNQPQHF
J: TRBJ2-5; size: -; V: TRBV4-2; D: -; DNA: TGTGCCAGCAGCCAAGACGAACAGGGAGAGGGGGAGACCCAGTACTTC; CDR3: CASSQDEQGEGETQYF
J: TRBJ2-5; size: few; V: TRBV7-8; D: -; DNA: TGTGCCAGCAGCGTTCCGGGGGAGACCCAGTACTTC; CDR3: CASSVPGETQYF
J: TRBJ2-7; size: few; V: TRBV20-1; D: TRBD2; DNA: TGCAGTGCTAGAGAAAGTGCAGGGTCCGGACTAGCGGGAGTGTACGAGCAGTACTTC; CDR3: CSARESAGSGLAGVYEQYF
J: TRBJ2-5; size: -; V: TRBV13; D: TRBD1; DNA: TGTGCCAGCAGCTTCAGTCAGGGACAGGGTTTTGGAGAGACCCAGTACTTC; CDR3: CASSFSQGQGFGETQYF
J: TRBJ1-5; size: -; V: TRBV12-3/TRBV12-4; D: -; DNA: TGTGCCAGCAGTTTGGGGGGCCCCGATCAGCCCCAGCATTTT; CDR3: CASSLGGPDQPQHF
J: TRBJ2-7; size: many; V: TRBV12-3/TRBV12-4; D: TRBD2; DNA: TGTGCCAGCAGTTTGGCGGGAGGGCCCTACGAGCAGTACTTC; CDR3: CASSLAGGPYEQYF
J: TRBJ1-1; size: -; V: TRBV28; D: -; DNA: TGTGCCAGCAGTTTGGCAGGCCGTCTCACTGAAGCTTTCTTT; CDR3: CASSLAGRLTEAFF
J: TRBJ2-5; size: few; V: TRBV20-1; D: TRBD1; DNA: TGCAGTGCTAGACCTTCGTTACAGGGGGCTTGGGAGACCCAGTACTTC; CDR3: CSARPSLQGAWETQYF
J: TRBJ2-2; size: -; V: TRBV7-8; D: -; DNA: TGTGCCAGCAGCCCCTTCGGGGGTATCGGGGAGCTGTTTTTT; CDR3: CASSPFGGIGELFF
J: TRBJ2-6; size: few; V: TRBV12-3/TRBV12-4; D: -; DNA: TGTGCCAGCAGTTTATCGCAGACTGGGGCCAACGTCCTGACTTTC; CDR3: CASSLSQTGANVLTF
J: TRBJ1-1; size: -; V: TRBV12-3/TRBV12-4; D: -; DNA: TGTGCCACCATCTCCTCGGGGCAGATGAACACTGAAGCTTTCTTT; CDR3: CATISSGQMNTEAFF
J: TRBJ2-3; size: -; V: TRBV20-1; D: -; DNA: TGCAGTGCTGAGGACAGCCTCACAGATACGCTGTATTTT; CDR3: CSAEDSLTDTLYF
J: TRBJ2-2; size: many; V: TRBV2; D: -; DNA: TGTGCCAGCAGCTCAGCGGATACCACCGGGGAGCTGTTTTTT; CDR3: CASSSADTTGELFF
J: TRBJ2-3; size: few; V: TRBV25-1; D: TRBD2; DNA: TGTGCCAGCAGTCCCCGGACTAGCGGGATAAGAACAGATACGCAGTATTTT; CDR3: CASSPRTSGIRTDTQYF
J: TRBJ2-7; size: -; V: TRBV4-3; D: -; DNA: TGCGCCAGCAGCCAAGATGGTCAGGGAAAGGGCCACGAGCAGTACTTC; CDR3: CASSQDGQGKGHEQYF
J: TRBJ2-5; size: many; V: TRBV5-6; D: TRBD2; DNA: TGTGCCAGCAGCTCCCTGGGTACTAGCGGGCCCCAAGAGACCCAGTACTTC; CDR3: CASSSLGTSGPQETQYF